This T cell receptor beta chain was captured by sequencing in a study of tumor-infiltrating lymphocytes in primary liver carcinoma (TCRdb year 2017). Background for the entire study: Surgical resection was performed in China between 2015 and March 2016 on about five patients with histopathologically diagnosed primary liver carcinoma. Hepatocellular carcinoma (four) or combined HCC and intrahepatic cholangiocarcinoma (one) was present in the five patients, who were three men and two women aged 30 to 69 years. Tumors of the five patients were stage T1-T3 N0M0 with maximum diameters of 4.2 to 10 cm. Samples yielded roughly 3.5 to 7.5 million productive TCRbeta reads; read depth did not differ significantly between tissue types. For each liver tumor, the study sampled five regions along with adjacent normal tissue and blood, and applied TCRbeta repertoire sequencing, expression microarrays and whole-exome sequencing. A total of some 35 specimens from 5 patients went through TCRbeta repertoire sequencing, namely 25 tumor regions, 5 adjacent noncancerous liver tissues and 5 peripheral blood samples. High reproducibility was observed for the technical replicate repertoires, with mean shared-clone rates around 0.89 and correlation coefficients above 0.95. What the study reported, not specific to this receptor: Compared with blood, tumors had a significantly larger share of the repertoire taken up by the top 250 clones (p = 0.039). Only the TCR beta chain was sequenced, so true repertoire diversity is likely underestimated because unpaired alpha chains were not captured. Repertoire overlap was higher between tumor regions (mean around 36%) than tumor-adjacent (around 17%) or tumor-blood (approximately 15%) pairs, consistent with antigen-driven expansion. With just a handful of patients in the study, the authors point out that the findings should be validated in a larger study. Since the samples were bulk and unsorted, there was no way to compare CD4+ and CD8+ T cell repertoires.

TRIzol reagent was used to extract blood RNA from unsorted whole blood, while the DNeasy Blood & Tissue kit provided the germline DNA. At the time of sampling, the patients had chronic HBV infection and had not received any treatment. Around 4 milliliters of peripheral blood were collected into K2EDTA tubes before surgery. The sample holds a few counts of this clonotype. Its target antigen remains unknown. It has no much larger one-base neighbor in the sample; base qualities were not kept. Using a constant-region primer and ProtoScript II reverse transcriptase, TCRbeta-specific cDNA was reverse-transcribed from about 460 ng total RNA. TCRbeta libraries were built with three nested multiplex PCR rounds, a slightly modified ARM-PCR procedure. Sample barcodes and Illumina adapters were added in a final 25-cycle PCR with Deep VentR polymerase. Before sequencing, amplicons of 200-500 bp were purified from gel using a QIAquick gel extraction kit. TCRbeta amplicons were sequenced on an Illumina HiSeq 2500 with 250-bp paired-end reads. In the original analysis: Trimmomatic v0.33 was used to quality-trim the reads, and FLASH v1.2.11 was used to merge paired reads so that full CDR3 sequences could be recovered. V, D and J germline segments were assigned to the rearranged TCRbeta sequences by MiGEC v1.2.1b. Clonotype statistics and Shannon-Wiener diversity indices were calculated with VDJtools v1.0.0. Except for diversity analysis, only each sample's 250 most abundant clonotypes were used in subsequent analyses to reduce sampling bias. In-frame beta chains were kept once TCRdb had trimmed the public reads at Q25 with fastp and called clones with MiXCR. Here each entry gathers all rows of one CDR3 protein and keeps the most common genes and DNA. Clone size and V and J calls follow TCRdb, not the original study. The sample includes 180,000 or so distinct CDR3 sequences, with 50% to 75% observed a single time. The ten top clones hold about 70% of the sample.

This clonotype was obtained from a man aged 40-50 years with primary liver carcinoma and hepatitis B virus infection. The material sequenced was peripheral blood.

The CDR3 protein is CASSLPLIDRGGRKLFF. The nucleotide sequence is TGTGCCAGCAGTTTACCACTGATCGACAGGGGAGGGAGAAAACTGTTTTTT. This chain is built from TRBV12-3 or TRBV12-4 and TRBJ1-4; 8 junctional bases match TRBD1. The junction shows trimming of 2 bases on V and 10 bases on J, and the gene matches do not reach 15 bases of it. The CDR3 runs 17 amino acids, cysteine and phenylalanine included. Only CDR3 DNA remains: 51 bases, in frame from the first base.